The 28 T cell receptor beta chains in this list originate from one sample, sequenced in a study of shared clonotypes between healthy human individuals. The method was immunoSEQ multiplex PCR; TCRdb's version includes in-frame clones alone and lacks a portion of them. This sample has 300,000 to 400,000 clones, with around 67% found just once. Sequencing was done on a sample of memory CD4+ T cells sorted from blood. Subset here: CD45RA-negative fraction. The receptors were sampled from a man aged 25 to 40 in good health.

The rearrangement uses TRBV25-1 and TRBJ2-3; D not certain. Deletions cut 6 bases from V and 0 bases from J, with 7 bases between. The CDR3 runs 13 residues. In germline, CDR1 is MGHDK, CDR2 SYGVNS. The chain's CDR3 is CASRSVSTDTQYF. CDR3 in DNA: TGTGCCAGCAGGTCCGTAAGCACAGATACGCAGTATTTT.

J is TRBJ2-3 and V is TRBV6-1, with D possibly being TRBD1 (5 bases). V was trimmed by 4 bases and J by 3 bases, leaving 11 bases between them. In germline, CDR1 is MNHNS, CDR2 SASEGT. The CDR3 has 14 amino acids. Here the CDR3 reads CASSGQGSTDTQYF. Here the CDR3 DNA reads TGTGCCAGCAGTGGGCAGGGCTCGACAGATACGCAGTATTTT.

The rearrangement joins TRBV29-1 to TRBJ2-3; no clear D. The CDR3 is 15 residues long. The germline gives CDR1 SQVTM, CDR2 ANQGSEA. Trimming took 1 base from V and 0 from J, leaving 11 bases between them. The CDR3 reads CSVEAPARSTDTQYF. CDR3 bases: TGCAGCGTTGAAGCTCCGGCTAGGAGCACAGATACGCAGTATTTT.

In DNA form, the CDR3 reads TGTGCCAGCAGCTTTAAGACAGGGGGTGACGAGCAGTACTTC. Translated, it gives CASSFKTGGDEQYF. The V and J genes are TRBV5-4 and TRBJ2-7, with 9 nucleotides matching TRBD1. V gave up 2 bases and J gave up 5 bases; unmatched junction bases: 5. The CDR3 is made up of 14 amino acids. CDR1 and CDR2 (germline): SGHNT, YYREEE (reference sequence).

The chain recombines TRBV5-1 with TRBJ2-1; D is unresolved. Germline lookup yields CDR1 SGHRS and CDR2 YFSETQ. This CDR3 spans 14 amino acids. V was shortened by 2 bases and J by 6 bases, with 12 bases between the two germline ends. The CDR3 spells CASSLGPYGNEQFF. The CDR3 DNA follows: TGCGCCAGCAGCTTAGGGCCGTATGGCAATGAGCAGTTCTTC.

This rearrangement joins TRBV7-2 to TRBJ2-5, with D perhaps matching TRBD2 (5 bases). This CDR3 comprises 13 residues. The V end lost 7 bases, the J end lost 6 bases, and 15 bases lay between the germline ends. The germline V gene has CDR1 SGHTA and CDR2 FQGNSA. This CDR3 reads CASNSDYSQTQYF. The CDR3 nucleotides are TGTGCCAGCAACTCCGACTACAGCCAGACCCAGTACTTC.

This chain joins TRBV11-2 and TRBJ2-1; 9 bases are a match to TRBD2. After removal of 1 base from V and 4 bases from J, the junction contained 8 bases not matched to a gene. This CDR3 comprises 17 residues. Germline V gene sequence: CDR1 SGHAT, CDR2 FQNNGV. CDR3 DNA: TGTGCCAGCAGCTTAGCGGGCGCGGGAGGGTTTTACAATGAGCAGTTCTTC. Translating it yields CASSLAGAGGFYNEQFF.

The CDR3 coding sequence is TGTGCCAGCAGTTGGGGACAGTCCTACGAGCAGTACTTC. It codes for CASSWGQSYEQYF. J is TRBJ2-7 and V is TRBV6-6, with 7 bases identical to TRBD1. J lost 1 base, V lost 4 bases, and 1 base had no gene match. CDR3 length equals 13 residues. CDR1 and CDR2 from the germline V gene are MNHNY and SVGAGI (reference sequence).

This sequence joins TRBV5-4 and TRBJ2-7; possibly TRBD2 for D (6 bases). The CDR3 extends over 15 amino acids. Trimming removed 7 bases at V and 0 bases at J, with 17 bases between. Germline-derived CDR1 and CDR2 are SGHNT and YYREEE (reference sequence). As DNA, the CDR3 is TGTGCCAGCTCCGGGACCCGGGGGACCTCCTACGAGCAGTACTTC. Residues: CASSGTRGTSYEQYF.

The CDR3 DNA follows: TGTGCTAGTGGTTTGACGGGGCGGGCCTATGGCTACACCTTC. Protein: CASGLTGRAYGYTF. The genes are TRBV12-5 and TRBJ1-2, with D perhaps matching TRBD1 (5 bases). CDR3 length: 14 amino acids. V was trimmed by 2 bases and J by 4 bases, leaving 11 bases between them. Looked up from germline, CDR1 is LGHNT and CDR2 is FRNRAP.

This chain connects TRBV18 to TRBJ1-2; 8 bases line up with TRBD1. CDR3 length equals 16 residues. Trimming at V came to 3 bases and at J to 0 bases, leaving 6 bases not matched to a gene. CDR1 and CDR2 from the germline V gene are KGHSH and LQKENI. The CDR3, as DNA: TGTGCCAGCTCACCTGACAGGGGAGCGCCTAACTATGGCTACACCTTC. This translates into CASSPDRGAPNYGYTF.

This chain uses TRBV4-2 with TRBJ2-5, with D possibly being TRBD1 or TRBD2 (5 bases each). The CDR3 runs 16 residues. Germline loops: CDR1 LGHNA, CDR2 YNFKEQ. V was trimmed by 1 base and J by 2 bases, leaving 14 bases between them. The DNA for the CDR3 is TGTGCCAGCAGCCAAGGATTGGGACGGGGTCAAGAGACCCAGTACTTC. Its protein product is CASSQGLGRGQETQYF.

The CDR3 protein is CASSQIGRDSLAKNIQYF. CDR3 DNA: TGCGCCAGCAGCCAAATCGGACGGGACAGCCTAGCCAAAAACATTCAGTACTTC. V gene TRBV4-1 combines with J gene TRBJ2-4; 7 positions match TRBD1. CDR3 length equals 18 residues. Trimming at V came to 2 bases and at J to 0 bases, leaving 10 bases not matched to a gene. Germline V gene lookup returns CDR1 MGHRA and CDR2 YSYEKL.

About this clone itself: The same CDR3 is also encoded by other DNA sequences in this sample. CDR3 region: CASSIGLAGNEQFF. CDR3 DNA: TGTGCCAGTAGTATAGGACTAGCGGGCAATGAGCAGTTCTTC. The V gene is TRBV19, the J gene TRBJ2-1; 10 bases fit TRBD2. The CDR3 consists of 14 residues. V lost 1 base to trimming and J lost 6 bases; unmatched junction nucleotides: 0. From germline, CDR1 is LNHDA and CDR2 SQIVND (reference sequence).

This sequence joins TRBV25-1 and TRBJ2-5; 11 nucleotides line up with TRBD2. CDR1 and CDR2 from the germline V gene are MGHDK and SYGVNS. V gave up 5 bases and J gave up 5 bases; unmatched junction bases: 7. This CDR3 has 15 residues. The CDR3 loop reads CASSNPGTSGETQYF. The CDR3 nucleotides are TGTGCCAGCAGTAACCCCGGGACTAGCGGCGAGACCCAGTACTTC.

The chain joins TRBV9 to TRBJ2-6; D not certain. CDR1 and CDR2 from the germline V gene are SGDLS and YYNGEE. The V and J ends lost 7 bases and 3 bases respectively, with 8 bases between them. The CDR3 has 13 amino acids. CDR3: CASSLVGANVLTF. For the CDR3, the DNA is TGTGCCAGCTCTCTGGTTGGGGCCAACGTCCTGACTTTC. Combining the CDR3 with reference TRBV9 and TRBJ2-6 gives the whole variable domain DSGVTQTPKHLITATGQRVTLRCSPRSGDLSVYWYQQSLDQGLQFLIQYYNGEERAKGNILERFSAQQFPDLHSELNLSSLELGDSALYFCASSLVGANVLTFGAGSRLTVL.

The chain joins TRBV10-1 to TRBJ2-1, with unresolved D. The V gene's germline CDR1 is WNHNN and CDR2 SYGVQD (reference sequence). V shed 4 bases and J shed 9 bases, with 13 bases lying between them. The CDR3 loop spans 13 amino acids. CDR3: CASSGEVFSEQFF. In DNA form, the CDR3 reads TGCGCCAGCAGTGGGGAAGTTTTTAGTGAGCAGTTCTTC.

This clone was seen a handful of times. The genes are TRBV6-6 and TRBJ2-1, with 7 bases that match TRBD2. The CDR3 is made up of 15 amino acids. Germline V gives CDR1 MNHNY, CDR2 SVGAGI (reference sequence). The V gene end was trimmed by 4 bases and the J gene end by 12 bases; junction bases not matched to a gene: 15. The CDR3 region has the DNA TGTGCCAGCAGTTTCCCCGGGCGGGAGCGCCTCGCGCAGTTCTTC. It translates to CASSFPGRERLAQFF.

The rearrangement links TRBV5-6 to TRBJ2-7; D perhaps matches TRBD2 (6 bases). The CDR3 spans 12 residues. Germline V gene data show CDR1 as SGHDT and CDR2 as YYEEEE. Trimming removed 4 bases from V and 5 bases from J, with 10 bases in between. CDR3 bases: TGTGCCAGCAGCGGGGGGTTCCACGAGCAGTACTTC. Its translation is CASSGGFHEQYF.

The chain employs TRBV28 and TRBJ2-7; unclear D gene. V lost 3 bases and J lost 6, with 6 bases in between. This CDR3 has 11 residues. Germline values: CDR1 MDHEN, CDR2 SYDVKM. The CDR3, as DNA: TGTGCCAGCAGTTTCCCTGGCGAGCAGTACTTC. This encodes CASSFPGEQYF.

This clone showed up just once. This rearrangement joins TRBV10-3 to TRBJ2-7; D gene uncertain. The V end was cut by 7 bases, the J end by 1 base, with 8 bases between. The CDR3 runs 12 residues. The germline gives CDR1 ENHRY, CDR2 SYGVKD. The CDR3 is CAITDRSYEQYF. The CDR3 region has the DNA TGTGCCATCACTGACCGGTCCTACGAGCAGTACTTC.

CDR3 sequence reads: CASRGGTGFTDTQYF. CDR3 DNA: TGTGCCAGCAGGGGCGGGACAGGGTTTACAGATACGCAGTATTTT. The gene calls are TRBV6-5 and TRBJ2-3; 9 bases fit TRBD1. This CDR3 has 15 residues. Germline V gene lookup returns CDR1 MNHEY and CDR2 SVGAGI. V trimming: 6 bases; J trimming: 3 bases; junction bases outside the gene matches: 7.

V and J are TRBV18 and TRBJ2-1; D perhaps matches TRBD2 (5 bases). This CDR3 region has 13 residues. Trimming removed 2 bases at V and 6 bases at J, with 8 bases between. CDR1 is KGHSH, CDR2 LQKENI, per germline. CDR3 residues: CASSPATSNEQFF. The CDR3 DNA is TGTGCCAGCTCACCAGCTACTAGCAATGAGCAGTTCTTC. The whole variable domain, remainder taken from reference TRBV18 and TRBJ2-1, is NAGVMQNPRHLVRRRGQEARLRCSPMKGHSHVYWYRQLPEEGLKFMVYLQKENIIDESGMPKERFSAEFPKEGPSILRIQQVVRGDSAAYFCASSPATSNEQFFGPGTRLTVL.

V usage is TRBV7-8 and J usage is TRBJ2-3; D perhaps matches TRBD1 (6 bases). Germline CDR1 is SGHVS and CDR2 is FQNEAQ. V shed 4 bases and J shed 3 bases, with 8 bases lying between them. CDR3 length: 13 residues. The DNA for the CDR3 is TGTGCCAGCAGCTCAACAGGGACAGATACGCAGTATTTT. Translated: CASSSTGTDTQYF.

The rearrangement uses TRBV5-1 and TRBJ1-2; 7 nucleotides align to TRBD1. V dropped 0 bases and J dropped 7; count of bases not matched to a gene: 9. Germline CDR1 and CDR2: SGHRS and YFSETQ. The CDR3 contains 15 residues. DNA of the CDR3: TGCGCCAGCAGCTTGGCCTATCAGGGGGTCTCTGGCTACACCTTC. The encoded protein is CASSLAYQGVSGYTF.

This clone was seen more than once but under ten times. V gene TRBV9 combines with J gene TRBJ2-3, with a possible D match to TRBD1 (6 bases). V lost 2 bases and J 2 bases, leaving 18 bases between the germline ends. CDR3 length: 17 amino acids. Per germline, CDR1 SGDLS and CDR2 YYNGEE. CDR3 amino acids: CASSVSAGRGTTDTQYF. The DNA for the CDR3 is TGTGCCAGCAGCGTTTCTGCCGGCAGGGGCACCACAGATACGCAGTATTTT.

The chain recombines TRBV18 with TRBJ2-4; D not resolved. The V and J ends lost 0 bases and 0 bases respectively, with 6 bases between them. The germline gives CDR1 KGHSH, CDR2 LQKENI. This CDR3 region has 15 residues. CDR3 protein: CASSPPLLAKNIQYF. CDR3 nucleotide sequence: TGTGCCAGCTCACCACCGCTCTTAGCCAAAAACATTCAGTACTTC.

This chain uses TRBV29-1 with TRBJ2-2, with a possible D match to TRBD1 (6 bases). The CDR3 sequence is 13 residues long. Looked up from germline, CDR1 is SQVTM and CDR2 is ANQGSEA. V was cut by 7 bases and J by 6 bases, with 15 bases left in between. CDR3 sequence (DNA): TGCAGCGCATCAGGGACATTCGCCGGGGAGCTGTTTTTT. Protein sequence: CSASGTFAGELFF.